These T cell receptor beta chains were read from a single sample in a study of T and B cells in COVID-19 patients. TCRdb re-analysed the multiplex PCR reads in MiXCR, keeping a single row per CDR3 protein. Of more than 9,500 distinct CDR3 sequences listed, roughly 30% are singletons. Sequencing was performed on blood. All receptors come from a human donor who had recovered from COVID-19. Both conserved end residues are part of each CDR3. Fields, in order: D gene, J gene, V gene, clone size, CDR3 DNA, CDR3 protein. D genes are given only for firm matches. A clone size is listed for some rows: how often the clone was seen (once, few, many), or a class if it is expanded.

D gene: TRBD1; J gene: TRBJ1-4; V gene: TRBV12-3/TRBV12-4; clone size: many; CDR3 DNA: TGTGCCAGCAGTGAAGGACAGGGCATGCGGAAACTGTTTTTT; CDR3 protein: CASSEGQGMRKLFF
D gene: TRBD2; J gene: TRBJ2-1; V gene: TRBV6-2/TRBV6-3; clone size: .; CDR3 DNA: TGTGCCAGCTTGGGACTAGCGGTCAATGAGCAGTTCTTC; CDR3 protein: CASLGLAVNEQFF
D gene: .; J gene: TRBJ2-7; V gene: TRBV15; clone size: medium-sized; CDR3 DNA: TGTGCCACCAGCAGAAGGACTACAGGGGACGAGCAGTACTTC; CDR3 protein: CATSRRTTGDEQYF
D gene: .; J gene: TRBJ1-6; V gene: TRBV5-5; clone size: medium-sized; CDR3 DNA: TGTGCCAGCAGCTTGGAGCAGCCTCAGTCACCCCTCCACTTT; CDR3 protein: CASSLEQPQSPLHF
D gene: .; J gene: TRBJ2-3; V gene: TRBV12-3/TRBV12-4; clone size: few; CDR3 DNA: TGTGCCAGCAACCTCCTCGGCACAGATACGCAGTATTTT; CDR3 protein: CASNLLGTDTQYF
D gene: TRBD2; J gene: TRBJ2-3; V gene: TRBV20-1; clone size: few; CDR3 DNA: TGCAGTGCTGACGCGACTAGCTGGTTTTCAGATACGCAGTATTTT; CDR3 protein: CSADATSWFSDTQYF
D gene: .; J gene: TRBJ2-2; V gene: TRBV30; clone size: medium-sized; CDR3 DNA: TGTGCCTGGAGTCCTCTGACTGCGAGCACCGGGGAGCTGTTTTTT; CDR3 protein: CAWSPLTASTGELFF
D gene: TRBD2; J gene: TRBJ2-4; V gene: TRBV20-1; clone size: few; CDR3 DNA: TGCAGTGCATCCGGGACTAGCGGGAGGTCGGACATTCAGTACTTC; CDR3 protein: CSASGTSGRSDIQYF
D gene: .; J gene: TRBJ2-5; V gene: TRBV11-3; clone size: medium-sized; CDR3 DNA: TGTGCCAGCAGCCTCTACGGGCAGCAAGAGACCCAGTACTTC; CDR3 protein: CASSLYGQQETQYF
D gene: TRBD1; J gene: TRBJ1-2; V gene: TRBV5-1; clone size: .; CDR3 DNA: TGCGCCAGCAGCTCCGGGAGTGGGACAGGGACGGGCGGCTACACCTTC; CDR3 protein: CASSSGSGTGTGGYTF
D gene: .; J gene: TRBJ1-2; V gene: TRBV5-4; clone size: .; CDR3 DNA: TGTGCCAGCAGCTCCCAGGGCTCCTATGGCTACACCTTC; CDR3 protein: CASSSQGSYGYTF
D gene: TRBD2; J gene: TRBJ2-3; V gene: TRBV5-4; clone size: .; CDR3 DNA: TGTGCCAGCAGCTTGGGACTAGCGGGAGAAGGAGATACGCAGTATTTT; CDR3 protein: CASSLGLAGEGDTQYF
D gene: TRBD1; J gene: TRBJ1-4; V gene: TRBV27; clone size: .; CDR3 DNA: TGTGCCAGCAGTCCGTTACAGGGGGCTTTTGAAAAACTGTTTTTT; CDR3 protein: CASSPLQGAFEKLFF
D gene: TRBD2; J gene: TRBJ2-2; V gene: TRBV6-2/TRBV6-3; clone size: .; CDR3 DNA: TGTGCCAGCAGTTCTCGACTAGCAAGCGCCACCGGGGAGCTGTTTTTT; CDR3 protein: CASSSRLASATGELFF
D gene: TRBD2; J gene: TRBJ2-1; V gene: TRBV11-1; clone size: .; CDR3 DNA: TGTGCCAGCAGCTTACCTCCGGGACTAGCGGGAGGCCATAGCAATGAGCAGTTCTTC; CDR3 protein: CASSLPPGLAGGHSNEQFF
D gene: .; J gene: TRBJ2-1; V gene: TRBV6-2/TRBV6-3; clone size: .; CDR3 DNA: TGTGCCAGCAGTTTCGACGGGATTAGGGGTGAGCAGTTCTTC; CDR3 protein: CASSFDGIRGEQFF
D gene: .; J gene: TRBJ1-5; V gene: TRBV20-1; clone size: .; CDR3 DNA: TGCAGTGCTAGAGGACAGAGCAATCAGCCCCAGCATTTT; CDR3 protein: CSARGQSNQPQHF
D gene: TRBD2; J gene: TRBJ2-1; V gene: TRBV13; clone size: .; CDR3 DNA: TGTGCCAGCAGCTTCTATCGGACTAGCGGGAGCCACAATGAGCAGTTCTTC; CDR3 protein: CASSFYRTSGSHNEQFF
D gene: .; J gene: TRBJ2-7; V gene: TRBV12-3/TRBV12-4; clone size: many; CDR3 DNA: TGTGCCAGCAGTTTAGCGCTGACTTCCTACGAGCAGTACTTC; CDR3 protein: CASSLALTSYEQYF
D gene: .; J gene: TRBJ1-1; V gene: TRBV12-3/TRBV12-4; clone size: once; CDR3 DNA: TGTGCCAGCAGTCTGGGGCAGCACTCTTTCTTT; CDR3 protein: CASSLGQHSFF
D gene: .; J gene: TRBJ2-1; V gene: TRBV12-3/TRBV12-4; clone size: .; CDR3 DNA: TGTGCCAGCACCTGGGACCTCGACAATGAGCAGTTCTTC; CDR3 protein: CASTWDLDNEQFF
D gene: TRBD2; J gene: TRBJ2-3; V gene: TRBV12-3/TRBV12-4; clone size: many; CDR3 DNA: TGTGCCAGCACTTCAGGACTAGCGGTCACAGATACGCAGTATTTT; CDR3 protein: CASTSGLAVTDTQYF
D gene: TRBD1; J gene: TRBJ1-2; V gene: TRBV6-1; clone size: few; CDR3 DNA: TGTGCCAGCAGTGATATCGGGACAGGAGAAGGCTACACCTTC; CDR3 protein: CASSDIGTGEGYTF
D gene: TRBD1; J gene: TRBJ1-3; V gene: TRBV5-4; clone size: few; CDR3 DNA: TGTGCCAGCAGCTTGGCCAAGGGGGCCTTCTCTGGAAACACCATATATTTT; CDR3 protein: CASSLAKGAFSGNTIYF
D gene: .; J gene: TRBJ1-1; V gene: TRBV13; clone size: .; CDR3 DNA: TGTGCCAGCAGCCGGGGCCTGAACACTGAAGCTTTCTTT; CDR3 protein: CASSRGLNTEAFF
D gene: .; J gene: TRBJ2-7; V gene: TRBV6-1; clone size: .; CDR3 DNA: TGTGCCACCATTCAAGCTGCCGGGCCCTACGAGCAGTACTTC; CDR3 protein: CATIQAAGPYEQYF
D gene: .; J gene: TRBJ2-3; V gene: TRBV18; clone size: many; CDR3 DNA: TGTGCCAGCCGACCACGGCAGGCCCAGCTTACTAGCACAGATACGCAGTATTTT; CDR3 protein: CASRPRQAQLTSTDTQYF
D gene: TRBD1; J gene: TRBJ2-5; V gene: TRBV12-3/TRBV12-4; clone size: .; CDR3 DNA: TGTGCCACCAGTGCCCAGCCGGGACAGGGGGAGACCCAGTACTTC; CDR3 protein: CATSAQPGQGETQYF
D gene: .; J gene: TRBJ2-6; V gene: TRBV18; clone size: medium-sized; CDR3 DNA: TGTGCCAGCTTTGTTGGAGGGATAATCTCTGGGGCCAACGTCCTGACTTTC; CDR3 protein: CASFVGGIISGANVLTF
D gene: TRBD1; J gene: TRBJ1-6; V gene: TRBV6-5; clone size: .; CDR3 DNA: TGTGCCAGCAGGGCCGGGACAGGGTCTTCACCCCTCCACTTT; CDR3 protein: CASRAGTGSSPLHF
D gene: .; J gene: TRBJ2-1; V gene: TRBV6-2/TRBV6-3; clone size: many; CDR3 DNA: TGTGCCAGCATGGAGCGGAAAACTAGGGGCGAGCAGTTCTTC; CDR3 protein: CASMERKTRGEQFF
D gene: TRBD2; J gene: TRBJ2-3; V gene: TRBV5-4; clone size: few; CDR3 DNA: TGTGCCAGCAGCTTTGAGCTAGCGGGAGCAGATACGCAGTATTTT; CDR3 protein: CASSFELAGADTQYF
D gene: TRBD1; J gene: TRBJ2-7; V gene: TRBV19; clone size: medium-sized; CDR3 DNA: TGTGCCAGTAGTATGGGGGACAGCTACGAGCAGTACTTC; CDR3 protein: CASSMGDSYEQYF
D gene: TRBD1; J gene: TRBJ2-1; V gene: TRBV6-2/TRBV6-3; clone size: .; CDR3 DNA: TGTGCCAGCAGTAACTACCGGGACAGGCTTCGAGAGCAGTTCTTC; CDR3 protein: CASSNYRDRLREQFF
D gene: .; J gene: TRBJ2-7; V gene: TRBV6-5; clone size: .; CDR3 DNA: TGTGCCAGCAGTCTTTCTGACAGGTCGCTTAGCCTGTACGAGCAGTACTTC; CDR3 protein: CASSLSDRSLSLYEQYF
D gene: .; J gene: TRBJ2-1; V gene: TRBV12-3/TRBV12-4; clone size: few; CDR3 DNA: TGTGCCAGCAGCGGTAGCTCCTACAATGAGCAGTTCTTC; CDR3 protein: CASSGSSYNEQFF
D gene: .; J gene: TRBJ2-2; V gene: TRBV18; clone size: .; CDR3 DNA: TGTGCCAGCTCAAGAAACACCGGGGAGCTGTTTTTT; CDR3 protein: CASSRNTGELFF
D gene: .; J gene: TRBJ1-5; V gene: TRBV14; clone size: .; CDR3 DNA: TGTGCCAGCAGCCAAGCAACCAATCAGCCCCAGCATTTT; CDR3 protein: CASSQATNQPQHF
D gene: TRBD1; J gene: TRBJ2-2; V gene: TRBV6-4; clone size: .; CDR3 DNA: TGTGCCAGCAGACCACAGGGGGCTGCGAACACCGGGGAGCTGTTTTTT; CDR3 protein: CASRPQGAANTGELFF
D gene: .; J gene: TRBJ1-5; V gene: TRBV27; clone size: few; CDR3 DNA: TGTGCCGCGGGGAGGGAGCATCAGCCCCAGCATTTT; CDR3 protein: CAAGREHQPQHF
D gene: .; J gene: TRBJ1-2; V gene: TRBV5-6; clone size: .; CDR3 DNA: TGTGCCAGCAGCTTGGGCCAGGGAGCCTACCACTTC; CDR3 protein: CASSLGQGAYHF
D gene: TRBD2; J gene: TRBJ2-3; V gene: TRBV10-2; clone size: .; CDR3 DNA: TGCGCCAGCCTAGGGACTACTACGCAGTATTTT; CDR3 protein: CASLGTTTQYF